This T cell receptor (beta chain) derives from a study of blood T cell repertoires in COVID-19 (dated by TCRdb to 2019 to 2021). For context, the study as a whole: The collaborator samples originated in the United States, Italy and Spain and spanned the acute and convalescent phases of COVID-19. Samples were obtained from the ongoing ImmuneRACE study (first 160 participants) and from over a thousand subjects provided by 6 global collaborators. The repertoires were released in a freely available public database intended as a resource for research on the immune response to SARS-CoV-2. The prospective study material was composed of cDNA or gDNA derived from T cells, B-cell-depleted T cells, or PBMCs. Where available, HLA class I and class II types were taken from metadata supplied by the sample provider and were not determined by assay-based typing. The dataset comprised deeply sampled blood TCRbeta repertoires from subjects exposed to, actively infected with, or recovered from COVID-19. Nearly every sample came with metadata listing a de-identified subject ID, COVID-19 status, age in years and sex. Overall study outcomes, separate from this receptor: The amount of clinical and demographic metadata varied by source and participant and was provided uncurated.

Participants in the prospective study were enrolled through a virtual design, were aged roughly 18 to 100 years, and lived in roughly 26 United States geographic areas. In the prospective study, participants were assigned to cohorts based on the clinical history participants reported in a screening survey and a study questionnaire. Each participant in the prospective study had whole blood, serum and a nasopharyngeal or oropharyngeal swab collected by mobile phlebotomists. Additional blood draws and questionnaires over an approximately 2-month period could optionally be provided by prospective study participants. Prospective study blood samples were shipped either frozen or at room temperature before DNA extraction. TCRbeta CDR3 regions were amplified from genomic DNA using the immunoSEQ Assay, a bias-controlled multiplex PCR. Per the authors' processing: Within the assay, amplification of reference gene primers was used to estimate how many nucleated cells each sample contained. Sequence reads were collapsed and filtered to measure the absolute abundance of every unique TCRbeta CDR3 rearrangement. Productive Simpson clonality was computed per sample as the square root of Simpson's diversity index over productive rearrangements. As stored in TCRdb, this immuneACCESS dataset retains in-frame rearrangements with V and J assigned. A fraction of the clones does not appear; measured against another copy, unresolved V genes explain less than half of the discrepancy, and the remainder lacks a known reason. V and J calls plus clone size are reproduced from that table; the DNA served to infer D and trimming. Across this sample there are 150,000 to 200,000 clones, with around 82% seen only once. Of the sample, roughly 5.2% is held by the ten largest clones.

Per the germline V gene (reference sequence), SEHNR is the CDR1 and FQNEAQ is the CDR2. Taken from cysteine to phenylalanine, the CDR3 has 16 residues. Just CDR3 DNA is preserved here, 48 bases in frame from base 1. Clipping removes 4 bases from V and 5 bases from J, with 8 as the unmatched junction base count. Worth noting for this clone: Its antigen has not been determined. Within one base of it there is no much larger clone, and no base qualities were kept.

The source is a woman aged 55 to 70 with acute COVID-19. Specimen: PBMCs or T cells enriched from blood (not recorded which). This receptor chain uses TRBV7-9 and TRBJ1-6, and TRBD1 aligns with 7 junction nucleotides. The sequenced DNA: TGTGCCAGCAGCTCAATGTTAGGACAGGATAATTCACCCCTCCACTTT. This gives the protein CASSSMLGQDNSPLHF.